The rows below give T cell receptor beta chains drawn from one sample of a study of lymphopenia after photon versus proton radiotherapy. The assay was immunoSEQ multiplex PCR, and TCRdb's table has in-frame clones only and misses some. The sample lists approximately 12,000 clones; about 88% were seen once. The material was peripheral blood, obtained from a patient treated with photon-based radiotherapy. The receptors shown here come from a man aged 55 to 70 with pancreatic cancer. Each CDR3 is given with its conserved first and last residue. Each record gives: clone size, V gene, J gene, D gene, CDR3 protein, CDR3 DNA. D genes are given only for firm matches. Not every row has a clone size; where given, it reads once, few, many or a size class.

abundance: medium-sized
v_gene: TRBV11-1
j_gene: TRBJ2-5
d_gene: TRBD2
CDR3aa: CASSLTAGDKQETQYF
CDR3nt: TGTGCCAGCAGCTTAACGGCGGGGGATAAACAAGAGACCCAGTACTTC

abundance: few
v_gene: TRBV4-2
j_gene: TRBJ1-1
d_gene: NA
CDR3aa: CASSQANVGNTEAFF
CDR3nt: TGTGCCAGCAGCCAAGCGAACGTAGGGAACACTGAAGCTTTCTTT

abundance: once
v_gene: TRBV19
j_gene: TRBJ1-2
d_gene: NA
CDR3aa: CASWTPTGYGYTF
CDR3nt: TGTGCCAGTTGGACACCAACGGGCTATGGCTACACCTTC

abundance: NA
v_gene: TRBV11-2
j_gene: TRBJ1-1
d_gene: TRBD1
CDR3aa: CASSAKDRGWTEAFF
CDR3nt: TGTGCCAGCAGCGCAAAGGACAGGGGATGGACTGAAGCTTTCTTT

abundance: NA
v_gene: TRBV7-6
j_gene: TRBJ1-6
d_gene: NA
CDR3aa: CASSLADSPLHF
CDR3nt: TGTGCCAGCAGCTTAGCTGATTCACCCCTCCACTTT

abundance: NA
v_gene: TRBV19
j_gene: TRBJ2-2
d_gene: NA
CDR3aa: CASSIRGTGELFF
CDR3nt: TGTGCCAGTAGTATTCGGGGTACCGGGGAGCTGTTTTTT

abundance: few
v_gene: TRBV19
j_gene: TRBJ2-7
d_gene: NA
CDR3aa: CASSIGDGEQYF
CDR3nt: TGTGCCAGTAGTATCGGGGACGGCGAGCAGTACTTC

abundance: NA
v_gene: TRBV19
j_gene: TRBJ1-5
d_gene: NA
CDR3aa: CASSISLGYSNQPQHF
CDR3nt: TGTGCCAGTAGTATTTCCTTGGGTTATAGCAATCAGCCCCAGCATTTT

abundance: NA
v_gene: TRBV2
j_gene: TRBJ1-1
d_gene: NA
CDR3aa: CASSTELNTEAFF
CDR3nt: TGTGCCAGCAGTACAGAGCTGAACACTGAAGCTTTCTTT

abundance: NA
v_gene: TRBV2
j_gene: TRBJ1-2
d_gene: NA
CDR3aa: CASSDQWKGDAF
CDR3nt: TGTGCCAGCAGTGACCAGTGGAAAGGGGATGCCTTC

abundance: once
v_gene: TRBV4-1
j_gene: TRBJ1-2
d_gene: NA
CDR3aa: CASSQEEPRGDGYTF
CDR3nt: TGCGCCAGCAGCCAAGAAGAGCCCAGGGGAGATGGCTACACCTTC

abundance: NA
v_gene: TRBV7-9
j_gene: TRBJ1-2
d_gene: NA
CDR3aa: CASSPVGGPTSLYGYTF
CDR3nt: TGTGCCAGCAGCCCAGTGGGGGGACCGACCTCACTCTATGGCTACACCTTC

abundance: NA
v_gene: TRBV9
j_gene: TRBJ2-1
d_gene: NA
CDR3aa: CASSVEVRDNEQFF
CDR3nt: TGTGCCAGCAGCGTAGAGGTGAGGGACAATGAGCAGTTCTTC

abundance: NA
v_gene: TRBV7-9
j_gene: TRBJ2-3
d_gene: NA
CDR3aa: CASSLEGGLNTDTQYF
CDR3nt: TGTGCCAGCAGCTTAGAGGGGGGCCTAAACACAGATACGCAGTATTTT

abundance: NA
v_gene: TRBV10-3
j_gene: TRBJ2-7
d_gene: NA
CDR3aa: CAIRGLEKTGVYEQYF
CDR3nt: TGTGCCATCAGGGGTTTGGAGAAGACAGGAGTCTACGAGCAGTACTTC

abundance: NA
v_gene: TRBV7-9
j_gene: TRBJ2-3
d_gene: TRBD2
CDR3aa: CASSLAGGLEDTQYF
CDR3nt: TGTGCCAGCAGCTTGGCGGGGGGTCTGGAAGATACGCAGTATTTT

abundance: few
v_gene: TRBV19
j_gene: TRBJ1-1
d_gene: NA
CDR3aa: CASSTATGRGTEAFF
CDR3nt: TGTGCCAGTAGTACCGCCACGGGGCGGGGGACTGAAGCTTTCTTT

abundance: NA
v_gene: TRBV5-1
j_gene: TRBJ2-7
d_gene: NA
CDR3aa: CASSSTYEQYF
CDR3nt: TGCGCCAGCAGCTCAACCTACGAGCAGTACTTC

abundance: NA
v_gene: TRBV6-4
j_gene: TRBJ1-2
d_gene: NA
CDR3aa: CASSPVYGSYGYTF
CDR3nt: TGTGCCAGCAGCCCGGTTTATGGGTCGTACGGCTACACCTTC

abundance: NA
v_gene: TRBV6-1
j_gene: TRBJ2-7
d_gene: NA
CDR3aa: CASSEWYEQYF
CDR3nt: TGTGCCAGCAGTGAATGGTACGAGCAGTACTTC

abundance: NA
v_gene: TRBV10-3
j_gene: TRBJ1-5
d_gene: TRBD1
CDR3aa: CAISGGTGDFNQPQHF
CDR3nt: TGTGCCATCAGTGGAGGGACAGGGGATTTCAATCAGCCCCAGCATTTT

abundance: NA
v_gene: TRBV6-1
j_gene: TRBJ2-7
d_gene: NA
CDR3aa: CASRIGSYEQYF
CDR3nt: TGTGCCAGCAGAATTGGTTCCTACGAGCAGTACTTC

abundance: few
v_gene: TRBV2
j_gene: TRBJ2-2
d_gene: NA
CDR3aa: CASSVGGDRTGELFF
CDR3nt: TGTGCCAGCAGTGTAGGGGGGGACCGTACCGGGGAGCTGTTTTTT

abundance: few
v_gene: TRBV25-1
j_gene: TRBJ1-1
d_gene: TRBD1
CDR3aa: CASSSGTGSIF
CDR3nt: TGTGCCAGCAGCAGTGGGACAGGGTCTATCTTT

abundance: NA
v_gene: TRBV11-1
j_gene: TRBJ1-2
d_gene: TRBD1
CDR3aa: CASSRDRDEYGYTF
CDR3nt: TGTGCCAGCAGCCGGGACAGGGATGAATATGGCTACACCTTC

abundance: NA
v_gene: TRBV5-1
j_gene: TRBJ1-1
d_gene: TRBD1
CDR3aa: CASSGGTGGLRLSMNTEAFF
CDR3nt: TGCGCCAGCAGCGGAGGGACAGGGGGACTCAGACTATCCATGAACACTGAAGCTTTCTTT

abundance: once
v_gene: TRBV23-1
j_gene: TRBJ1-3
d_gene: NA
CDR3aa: CASSQSHDGNTIYF
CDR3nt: TGCGCCAGCAGTCAATCCCACGATGGAAACACCATATATTTT

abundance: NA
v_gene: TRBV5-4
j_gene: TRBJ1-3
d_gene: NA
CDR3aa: CASSPGSGNTIYF
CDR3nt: TGTGCCAGCAGCCCTGGGTCCGGAAACACCATATATTTT

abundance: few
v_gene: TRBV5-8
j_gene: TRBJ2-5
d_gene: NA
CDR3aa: CASSAPRLGGETQYF
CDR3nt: TGTGCCAGCAGCGCCCCCCGGCTAGGGGGGGAGACCCAGTACTTC

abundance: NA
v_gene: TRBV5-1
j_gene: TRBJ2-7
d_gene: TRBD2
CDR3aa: CASSLVSGGGADEQYF
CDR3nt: TGCGCCAGCAGCTTGGTTAGTGGCGGGGGGGCGGACGAGCAGTACTTC

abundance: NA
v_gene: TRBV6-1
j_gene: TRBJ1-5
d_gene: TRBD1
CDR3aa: CASSSTGGGQPQHF
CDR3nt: TGTGCCAGCAGTTCGACAGGGGGGGGTCAGCCCCAGCATTTT

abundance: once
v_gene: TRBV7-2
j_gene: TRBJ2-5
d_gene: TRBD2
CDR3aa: CASSWPGLAGGTQETQYF
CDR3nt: TGTGCCAGCAGCTGGCCGGGACTAGCGGGGGGAACACAAGAGACCCAGTACTTC

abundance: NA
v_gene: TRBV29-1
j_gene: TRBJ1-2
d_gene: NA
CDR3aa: CSVGEEANYGYTF
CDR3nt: TGCAGCGTTGGGGAGGAAGCTAACTATGGCTACACCTTC

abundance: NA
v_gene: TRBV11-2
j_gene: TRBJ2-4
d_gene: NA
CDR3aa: CASSSRLAKNIQYF
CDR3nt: TGTGCCAGCAGCAGCAGACTAGCCAAAAACATTCAGTACTTC

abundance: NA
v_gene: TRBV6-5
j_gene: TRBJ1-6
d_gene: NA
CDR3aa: CASSYAQATLNSPLHF
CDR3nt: TGTGCCAGCAGTTACGCCCAGGCGACGCTCAATTCACCCCTCCACTTT

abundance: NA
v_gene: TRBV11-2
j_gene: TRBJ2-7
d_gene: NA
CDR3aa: CASSLPRLNYEQYF
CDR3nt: TGTGCCAGCAGCTTACCGCGGCTAAACTACGAGCAGTACTTC

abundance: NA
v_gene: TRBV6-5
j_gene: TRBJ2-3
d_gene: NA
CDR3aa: CASSQLRTDTQYF
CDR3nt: TGTGCCAGCAGTCAGCTGAGGACAGATACGCAGTATTTT

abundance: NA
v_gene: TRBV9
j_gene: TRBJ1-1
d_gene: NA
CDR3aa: CASSVEVNTEAFF
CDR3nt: TGTGCCAGCAGCGTAGAAGTGAACACTGAAGCTTTCTTT